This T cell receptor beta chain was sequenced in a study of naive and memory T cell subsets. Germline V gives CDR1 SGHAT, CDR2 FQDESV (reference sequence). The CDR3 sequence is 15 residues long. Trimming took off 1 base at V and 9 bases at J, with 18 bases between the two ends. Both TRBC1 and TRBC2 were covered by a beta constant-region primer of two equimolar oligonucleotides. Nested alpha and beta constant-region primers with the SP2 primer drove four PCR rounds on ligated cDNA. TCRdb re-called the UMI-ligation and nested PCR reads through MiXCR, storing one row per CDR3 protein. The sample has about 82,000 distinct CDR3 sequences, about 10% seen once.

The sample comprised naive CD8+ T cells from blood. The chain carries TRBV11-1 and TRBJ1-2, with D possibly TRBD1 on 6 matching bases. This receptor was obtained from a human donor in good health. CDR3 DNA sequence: TGTGCCAGCAGCTTAGGTGGACAGCCAGCTTTGCGCTACACCTTC. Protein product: CASSLGGQPALRYTF.